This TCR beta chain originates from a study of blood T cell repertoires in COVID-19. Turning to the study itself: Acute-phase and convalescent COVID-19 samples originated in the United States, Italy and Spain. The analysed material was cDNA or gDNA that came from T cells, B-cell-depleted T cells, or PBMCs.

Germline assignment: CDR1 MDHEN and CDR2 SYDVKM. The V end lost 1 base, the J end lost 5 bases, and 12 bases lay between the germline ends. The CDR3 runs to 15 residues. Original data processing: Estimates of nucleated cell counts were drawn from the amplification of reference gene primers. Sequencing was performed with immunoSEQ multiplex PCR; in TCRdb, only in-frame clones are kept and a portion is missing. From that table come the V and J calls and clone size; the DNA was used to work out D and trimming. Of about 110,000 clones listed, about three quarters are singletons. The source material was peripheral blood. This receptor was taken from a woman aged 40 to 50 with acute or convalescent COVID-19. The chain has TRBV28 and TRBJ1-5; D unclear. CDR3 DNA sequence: TGTGCCAGCAGTTTATCCCCAGGCTATGATCAGCCCCAGCATTTT. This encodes CASSLSPGYDQPQHF.